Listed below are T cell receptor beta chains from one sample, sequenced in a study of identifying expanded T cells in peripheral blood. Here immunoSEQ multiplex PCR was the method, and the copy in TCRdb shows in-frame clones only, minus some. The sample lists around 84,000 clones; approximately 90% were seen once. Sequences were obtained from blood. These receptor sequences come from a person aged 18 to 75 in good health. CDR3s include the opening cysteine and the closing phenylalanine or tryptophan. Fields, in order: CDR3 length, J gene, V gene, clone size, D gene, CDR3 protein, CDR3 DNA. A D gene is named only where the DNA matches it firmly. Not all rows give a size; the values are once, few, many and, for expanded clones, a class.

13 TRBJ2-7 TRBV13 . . CASSLGRGYEQYF TGTGCCAGCAGCTTAGGCAGGGGTTACGAGCAGTACTTC
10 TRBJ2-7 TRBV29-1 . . CSVGGDEQYF TGCAGCGTAGGAGGGGACGAGCAGTACTTC
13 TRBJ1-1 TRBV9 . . CASSGPSNTEAFF TGTGCCAGCAGCGGACCTTCGAACACTGAAGCTTTCTTT
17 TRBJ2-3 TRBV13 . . CASSPLVARGGTDTQYF TGTGCCAGCAGCCCTTTGGTAGCAAGGGGGGGGACAGATACGCAGTATTTT
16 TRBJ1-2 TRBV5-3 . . CARNLPTGTPCYGYTF TGTGCCAGAAACCTACCAACCGGGACCCCGTGCTATGGCTACACCTTC
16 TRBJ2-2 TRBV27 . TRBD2 CASSRTPGLHTGELFF TGTGCCAGCAGCCGAACCCCGGGACTACACACCGGGGAGCTGTTTTTT
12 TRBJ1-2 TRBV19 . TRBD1 CASSGQGNGYTF TGTGCCAGTAGTGGACAGGGCAATGGCTACACCTTC
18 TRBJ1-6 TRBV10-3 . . CAISGQPMRRGNNSPLHF TGTGCCATCAGCGGGCAGCCTATGAGACGGGGAAATAATTCACCCCTCCACTTT
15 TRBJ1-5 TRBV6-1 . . CASMGTHYSNQPQHF TGTGCCAGCATGGGAACCCATTATAGCAATCAGCCCCAGCATTTT
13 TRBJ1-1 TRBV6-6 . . CASSYFGNTEAFF TGTGCCAGCAGTTACTTTGGAAACACTGAAGCTTTCTTT
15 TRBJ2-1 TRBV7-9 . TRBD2 CASSPTSGGLSEQFF TGTGCCAGCAGCCCGACGAGCGGGGGTTTATCTGAGCAGTTCTTC
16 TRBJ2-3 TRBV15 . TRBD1 CATSRDGGQGTDTQYF TGTGCCACCAGCAGAGATGGGGGACAGGGCACAGATACGCAGTATTTT
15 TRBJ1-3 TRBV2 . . CASRSQLISGNTIYF TGTGCCAGCAGGTCCCAACTCATCTCTGGAAACACCATATATTTT
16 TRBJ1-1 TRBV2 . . CASRLSSQGGGTEAFF TGTGCCAGCCGGCTCTCGAGCCAGGGAGGAGGAACTGAAGCTTTCTTT
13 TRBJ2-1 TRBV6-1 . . CASSEADLTEQFF TGTGCCAGCAGTGAAGCAGACCTTACTGAGCAGTTCTTC
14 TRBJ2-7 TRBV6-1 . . CASRATGTSYEQYF TGTGCCAGCAGGGCCACCGGGACATCCTACGAGCAGTACTTC
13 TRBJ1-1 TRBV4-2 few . CASSRQRNTEAFF TGTGCCAGCAGCCGACAGAGGAACACTGAAGCTTTCTTT
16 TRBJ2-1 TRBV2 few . CASSVSLPQTSAGKFF TGTGCCAGCAGTGTATCCCTCCCCCAGACTAGTGCGGGAAAGTTCTTC
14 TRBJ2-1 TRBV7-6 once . CASSSHRDYNEQFF TGTGCCAGCAGCTCACACAGGGACTACAATGAGCAGTTCTTC
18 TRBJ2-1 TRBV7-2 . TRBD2 CASSKSLTGGGRRNEQFF TGTGCCAGCAGCAAATCGCTGACGGGCGGGGGGAGAAGGAATGAGCAGTTCTTC
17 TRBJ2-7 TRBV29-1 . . CSVEGRIGTGIQYEQYF TGCAGCGTTGAAGGACGAATAGGGACCGGTATACAGTACGAGCAGTACTTC
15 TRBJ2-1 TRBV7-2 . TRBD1 CASSWDRGSYNEQFF TGTGCCAGCAGCTGGGACAGGGGGTCCTACAATGAGCAGTTCTTC
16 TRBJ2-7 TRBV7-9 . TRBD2 CASTGPLLAAAYEQYF TGTGCCAGCACAGGCCCGCTACTAGCGGCGGCCTACGAGCAGTACTTC
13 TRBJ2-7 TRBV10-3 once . CAISRTEEYEQYF TGTGCCATCAGTCGGACAGAAGAATACGAGCAGTACTTC
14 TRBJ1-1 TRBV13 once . CASSFHTTNTEAFF TGTGCCAGCAGCTTCCACACGACTAACACTGAAGCTTTCTTT
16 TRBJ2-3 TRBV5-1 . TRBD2 CASSLGLAAALDTQYF TGCGCCAGCAGCTTGGGACTAGCGGCGGCGCTAGATACGCAGTATTTT
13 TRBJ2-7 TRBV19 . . CATSPGTTYEQYF TGTGCCACTTCACCCGGGACAACCTACGAGCAGTACTTC
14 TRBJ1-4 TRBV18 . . CASSPGQLIEKLFF TGTGCCAGCTCACCAGGGCAATTGATTGAAAAACTGTTTTTT
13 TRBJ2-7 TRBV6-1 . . CASRRDTSYEQYF TGTGCCAGCAGAAGGGACACCTCCTACGAGCAGTACTTC
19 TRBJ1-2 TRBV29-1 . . CSVVETGMGPETFNYGYTF TGCAGCGTTGTAGAAACAGGGATGGGTCCAGAAACATTTAACTATGGCTACACCTTC
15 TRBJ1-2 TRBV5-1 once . CASSLRDSFNYGYTF TGCGCCAGCAGCTTACGGGATTCTTTTAACTATGGCTACACCTTC
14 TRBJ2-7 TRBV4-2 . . CASSQGPGVPEQYF TGTGCCAGCAGCCAAGGCCCCGGGGTTCCCGAGCAGTACTTC
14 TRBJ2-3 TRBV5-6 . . CASSLGLAADTQYF TGTGCCAGCAGCTTGGGGCTAGCAGCAGATACGCAGTATTTT
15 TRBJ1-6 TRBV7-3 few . CASSLLGRSNSPLHF TGTGCCAGCAGCTTATTAGGCAGGTCAAATTCACCCCTCCACTTT
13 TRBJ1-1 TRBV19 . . CASSMTANTEAFF TGTGCCAGTAGTATGACAGCGAACACTGAAGCTTTCTTT
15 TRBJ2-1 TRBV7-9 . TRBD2 CASSRGLGENNEQFF TGTGCCAGCAGTCGCGGACTAGGGGAAAACAATGAGCAGTTCTTC
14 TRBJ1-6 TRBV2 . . CASRGDWVNSPLHF TGTGCCAGCAGAGGTGACTGGGTGAATTCACCCCTCCACTTT
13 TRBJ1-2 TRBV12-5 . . CASARDGLYGYTF TGTGCTAGTGCCAGGGACGGCCTCTATGGCTACACCTTC
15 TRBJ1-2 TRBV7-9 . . CASSWGGGDGYGYTF TGTGCCAGCAGCTGGGGAGGGGGAGATGGCTATGGCTACACCTTC
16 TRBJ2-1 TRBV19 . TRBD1 CASSIAGGVMYNEQFF TGTGCCAGTAGTATAGCAGGGGGAGTAATGTACAATGAGCAGTTCTTC
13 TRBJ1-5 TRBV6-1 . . CASIPYIGQPQHF TGTGCCAGCATTCCGTATATTGGGCAGCCCCAGCATTTT
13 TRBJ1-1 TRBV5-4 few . CASSRTLNTEAFF TGTGCCAGCAGCCGTACTTTGAACACTGAAGCTTTCTTT
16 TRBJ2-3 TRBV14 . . CASSQDLSGTTDTQYF TGTGCCAGCAGCCAAGATCTTTCCGGGACGACAGATACGCAGTATTTT
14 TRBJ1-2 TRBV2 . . CASRPTETNYGYTF TGTGCCAGCAGGCCGACGGAAACTAACTATGGCTACACCTTC